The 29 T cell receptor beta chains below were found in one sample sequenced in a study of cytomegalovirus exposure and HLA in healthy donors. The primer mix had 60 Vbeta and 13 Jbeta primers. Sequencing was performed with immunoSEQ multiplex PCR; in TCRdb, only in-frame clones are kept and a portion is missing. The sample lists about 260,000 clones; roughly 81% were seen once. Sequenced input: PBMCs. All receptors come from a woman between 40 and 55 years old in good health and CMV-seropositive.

CDR3 bases: TGTGCCAGCAGCTTCGGGACACCGTTATCTCTTGGAAACACCATATATTTT. This encodes CASSFGTPLSLGNTIYF. V gene TRBV5-4 combines with J gene TRBJ1-3; TRBD1 is a possible D gene (6 bases). Germline V gives CDR1 SGHNT, CDR2 YYREEE (reference sequence). The CDR3 runs 17 residues. V gave up 2 bases and J gave up 3 bases, with 18 bases separating them.

DNA of the CDR3: TGTGCCAGCAGCTTAACTGGGACAGGAAGTGAAGCTTTCTTT. This translates into CASSLTGTGSEAFF. The rearrangement joins TRBV6-1 to TRBJ1-1; 8 nucleotides align to TRBD1. Unmatched junction bases numbered 10, after V lost 6 bases and J lost 7 bases. The V gene's germline CDR1 is MNHNS and CDR2 SASEGT. The CDR3 consists of 14 residues.

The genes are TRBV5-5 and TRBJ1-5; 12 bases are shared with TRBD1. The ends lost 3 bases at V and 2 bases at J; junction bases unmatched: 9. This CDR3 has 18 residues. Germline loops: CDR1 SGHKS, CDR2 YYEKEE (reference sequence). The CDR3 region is CASSSGTGGSLGNQPQHF. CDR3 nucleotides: TGTGCCAGCAGCTCTGGGACAGGGGGCTCCCTTGGCAATCAGCCCCAGCATTTT.

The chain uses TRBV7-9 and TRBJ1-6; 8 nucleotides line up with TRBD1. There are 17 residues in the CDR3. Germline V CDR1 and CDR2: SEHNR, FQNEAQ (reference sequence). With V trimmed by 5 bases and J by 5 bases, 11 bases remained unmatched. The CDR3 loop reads CASSIPGTGSNNSPLHF. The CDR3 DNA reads TGTGCCAGCAGCATTCCCGGGACAGGATCAAATAATTCACCCCTCCACTTT. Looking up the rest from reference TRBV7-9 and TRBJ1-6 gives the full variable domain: DTGVSQNPRHKITKRGQNVTFRCDPISEHNRLYWYRQTLGQGPEFLTYFQNEAQLEKSRLLSDRFSAERPKGSFSTLEIQRTEQGDSAMYLCASSIPGTGSNNSPLHFGNGTRLTVT.

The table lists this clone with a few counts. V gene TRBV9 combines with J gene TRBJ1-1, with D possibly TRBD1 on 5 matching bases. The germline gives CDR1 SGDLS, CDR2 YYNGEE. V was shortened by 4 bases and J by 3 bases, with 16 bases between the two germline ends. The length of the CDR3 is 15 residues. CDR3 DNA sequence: TGTGCCAGCAGCCCCCGGGGGGGAAGGGACACTGAAGCTTTCTTT. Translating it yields CASSPRGGRDTEAFF.

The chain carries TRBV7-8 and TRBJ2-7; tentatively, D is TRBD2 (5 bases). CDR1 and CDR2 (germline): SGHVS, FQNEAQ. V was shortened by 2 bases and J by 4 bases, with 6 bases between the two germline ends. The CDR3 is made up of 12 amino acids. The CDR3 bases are TGTGCCAGCAGCTTACTAGCTTACGAGCAGTACTTC. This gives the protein CASSLLAYEQYF.

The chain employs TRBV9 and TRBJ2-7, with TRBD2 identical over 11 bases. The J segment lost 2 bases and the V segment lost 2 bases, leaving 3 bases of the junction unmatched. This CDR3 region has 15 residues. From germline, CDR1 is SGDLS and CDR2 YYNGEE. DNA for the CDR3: TGTGCCAGCAGCGTTTATAGCGGGAGGGCCTACGAGCAGTACTTC. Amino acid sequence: CASSVYSGRAYEQYF.

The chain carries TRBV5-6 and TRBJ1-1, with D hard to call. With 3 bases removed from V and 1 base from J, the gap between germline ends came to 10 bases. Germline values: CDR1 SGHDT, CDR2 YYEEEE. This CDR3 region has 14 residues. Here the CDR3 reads CASSWRDTNTEAFF. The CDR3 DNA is TGTGCCAGCAGCTGGCGGGATACGAACACTGAAGCTTTCTTT.

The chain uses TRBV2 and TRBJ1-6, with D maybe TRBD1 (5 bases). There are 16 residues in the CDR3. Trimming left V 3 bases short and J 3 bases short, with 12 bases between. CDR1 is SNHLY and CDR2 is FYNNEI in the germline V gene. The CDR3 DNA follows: TGTGCCAGCAGTGACCAGGGTGGCGACTATAATTCACCCCTCCACTTT. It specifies CASSDQGGDYNSPLHF.

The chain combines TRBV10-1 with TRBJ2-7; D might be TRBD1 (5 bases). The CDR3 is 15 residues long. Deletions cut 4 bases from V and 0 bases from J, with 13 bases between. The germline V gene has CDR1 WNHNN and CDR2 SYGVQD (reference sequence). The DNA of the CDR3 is TGCGCCAGCAGTGTAGGGCAGGGCAGCTCCTACGAGCAGTACTTC. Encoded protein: CASSVGQGSSYEQYF.

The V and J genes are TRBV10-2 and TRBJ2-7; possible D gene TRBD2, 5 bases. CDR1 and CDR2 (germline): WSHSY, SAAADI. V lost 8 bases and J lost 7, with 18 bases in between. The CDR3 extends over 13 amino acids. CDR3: CASSDWNPREQYF. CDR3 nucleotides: TGCGCCAGCTCGGACTGGAATCCTCGGGAGCAGTACTTC.

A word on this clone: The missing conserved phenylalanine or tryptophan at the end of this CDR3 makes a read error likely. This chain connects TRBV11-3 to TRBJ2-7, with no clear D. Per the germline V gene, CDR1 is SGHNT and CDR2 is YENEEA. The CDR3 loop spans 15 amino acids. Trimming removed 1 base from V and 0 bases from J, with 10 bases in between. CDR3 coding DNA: TGTGCCAGCAGCTTAGGTGGGCTCGTCTCCTACGAGCAGTACCTC. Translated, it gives CASSLGGLVSYEQYL.

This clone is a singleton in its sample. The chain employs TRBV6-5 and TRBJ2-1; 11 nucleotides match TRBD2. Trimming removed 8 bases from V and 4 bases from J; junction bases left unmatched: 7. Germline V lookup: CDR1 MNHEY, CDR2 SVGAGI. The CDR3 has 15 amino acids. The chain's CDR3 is CASSPGLAAYNEQFF. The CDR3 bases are TGTGCCAGCTCTCCGGGACTAGCGGCTTACAATGAGCAGTTCTTC.

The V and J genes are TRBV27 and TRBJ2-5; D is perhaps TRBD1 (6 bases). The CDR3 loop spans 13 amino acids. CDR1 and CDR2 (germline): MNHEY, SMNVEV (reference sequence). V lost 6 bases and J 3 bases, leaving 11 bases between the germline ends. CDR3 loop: CASRTQGKETQYF. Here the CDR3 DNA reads TGTGCCAGCAGGACACAGGGTAAAGAGACCCAGTACTTC.

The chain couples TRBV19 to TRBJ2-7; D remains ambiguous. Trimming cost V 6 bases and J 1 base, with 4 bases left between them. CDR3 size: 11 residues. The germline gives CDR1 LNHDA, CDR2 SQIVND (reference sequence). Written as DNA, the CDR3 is TGTGCCAGTAGCGGTTCCTACGAGCAGTACTTC. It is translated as CASSGSYEQYF.

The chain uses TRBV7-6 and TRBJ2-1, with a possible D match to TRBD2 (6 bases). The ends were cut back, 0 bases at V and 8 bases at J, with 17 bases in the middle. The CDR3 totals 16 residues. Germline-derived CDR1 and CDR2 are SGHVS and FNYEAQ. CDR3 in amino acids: CASSLARQGTGDEQFF. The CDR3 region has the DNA TGTGCCAGCAGCTTAGCGCGGCAGGGAACGGGGGATGAGCAGTTCTTC.

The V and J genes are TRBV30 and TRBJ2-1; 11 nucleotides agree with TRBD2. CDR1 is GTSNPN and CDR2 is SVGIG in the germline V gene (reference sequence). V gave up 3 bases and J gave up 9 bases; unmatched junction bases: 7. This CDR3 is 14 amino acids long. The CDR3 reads CAWRLAGGPLEQFF. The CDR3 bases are TGTGCCTGGAGATTAGCGGGAGGGCCTCTTGAGCAGTTCTTC.

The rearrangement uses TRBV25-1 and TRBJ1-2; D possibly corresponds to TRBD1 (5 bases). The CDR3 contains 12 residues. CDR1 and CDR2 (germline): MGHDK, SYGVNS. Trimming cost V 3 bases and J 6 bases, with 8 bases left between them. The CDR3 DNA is TGTGCCAGCAGTGAGCAGGGTCATGGCTACACCTTC. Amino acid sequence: CASSEQGHGYTF.

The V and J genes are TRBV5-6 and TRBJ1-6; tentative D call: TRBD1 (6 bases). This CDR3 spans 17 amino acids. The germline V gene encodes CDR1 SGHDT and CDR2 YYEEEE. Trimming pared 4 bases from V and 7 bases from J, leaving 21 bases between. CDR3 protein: CASSRGGGARRNSPLHF. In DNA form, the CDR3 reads TGTGCCAGCAGCCGAGGGGGGGGAGCCAGAAGAAATTCACCCCTCCACTTT.

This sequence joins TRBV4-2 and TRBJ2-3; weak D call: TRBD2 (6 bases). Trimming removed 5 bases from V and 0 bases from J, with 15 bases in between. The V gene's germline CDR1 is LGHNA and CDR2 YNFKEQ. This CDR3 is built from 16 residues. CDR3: CASSFWWEVSTDTQYF. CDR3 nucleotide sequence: TGTGCCAGCAGCTTTTGGTGGGAGGTTAGCACAGATACGCAGTATTTT.

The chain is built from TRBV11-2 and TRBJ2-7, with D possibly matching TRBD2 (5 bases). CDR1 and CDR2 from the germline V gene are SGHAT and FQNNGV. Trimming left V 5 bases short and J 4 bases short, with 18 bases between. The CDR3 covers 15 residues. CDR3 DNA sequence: TGTGCCAGCAGCGACTACATCTTGGCAAAATACGAGCAGTACTTC. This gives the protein CASSDYILAKYEQYF.

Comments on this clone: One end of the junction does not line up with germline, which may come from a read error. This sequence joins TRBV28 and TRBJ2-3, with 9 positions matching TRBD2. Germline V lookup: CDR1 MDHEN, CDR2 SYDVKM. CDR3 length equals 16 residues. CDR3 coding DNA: TGTGCCAGCAGTACGGTGCGTAGCGGGAGCACGGATACGCAGTATTTT. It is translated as CASSTVRSGSTDTQYF.

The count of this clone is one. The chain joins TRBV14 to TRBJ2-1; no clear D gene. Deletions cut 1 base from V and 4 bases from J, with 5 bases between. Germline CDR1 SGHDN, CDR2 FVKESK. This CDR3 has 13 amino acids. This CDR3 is CASSQAVYNEQFF. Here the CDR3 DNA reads TGTGCCAGCAGCCAAGCAGTTTACAATGAGCAGTTCTTC.

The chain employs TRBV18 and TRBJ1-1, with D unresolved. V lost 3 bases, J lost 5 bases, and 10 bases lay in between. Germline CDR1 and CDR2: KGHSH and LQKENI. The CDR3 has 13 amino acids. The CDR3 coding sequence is TGTGCCAGCTCACCGGGAGGGAGGACTGAAGCTTTCTTT. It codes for CASSPGGRTEAFF. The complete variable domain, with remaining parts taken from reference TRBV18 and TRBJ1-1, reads NAGVMQNPRHLVRRRGQEARLRCSPMKGHSHVYWYRQLPEEGLKFMVYLQKENIIDESGMPKERFSAEFPKEGPSILRIQQVVRGDSAAYFCASSPGGRTEAFFGQGTRLTVV.

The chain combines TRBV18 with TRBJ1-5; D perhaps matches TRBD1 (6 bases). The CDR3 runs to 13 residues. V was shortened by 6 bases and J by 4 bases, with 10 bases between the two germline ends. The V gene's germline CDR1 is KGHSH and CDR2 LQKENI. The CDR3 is CASSPDSNQPQHF. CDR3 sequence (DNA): TGTGCCAGCTCCCCGGACAGTAATCAGCCCCAGCATTTT.

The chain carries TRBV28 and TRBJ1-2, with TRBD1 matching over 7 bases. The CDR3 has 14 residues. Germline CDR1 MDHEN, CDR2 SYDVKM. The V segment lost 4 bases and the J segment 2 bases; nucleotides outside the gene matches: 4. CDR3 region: CASSSGQLNYGYTF. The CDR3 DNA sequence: TGTGCCAGCAGTTCGGGACAGCTAAACTATGGCTACACCTTC.

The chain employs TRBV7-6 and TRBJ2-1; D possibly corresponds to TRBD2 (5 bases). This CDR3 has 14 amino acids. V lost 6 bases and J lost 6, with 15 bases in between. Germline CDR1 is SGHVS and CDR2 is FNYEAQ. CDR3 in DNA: TGTGCCAGCAGATGGTTGGCTAGCAGCAATGAGCAGTTCTTC. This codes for CASRWLASSNEQFF.

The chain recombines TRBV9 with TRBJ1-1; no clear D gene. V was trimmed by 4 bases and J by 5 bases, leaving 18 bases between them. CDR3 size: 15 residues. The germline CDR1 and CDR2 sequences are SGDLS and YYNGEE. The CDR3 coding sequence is TGTGCCAGCAGCCCTCCGGTAGCTCGTATTACTGAAGCTTTCTTT. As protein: CASSPPVARITEAFF.

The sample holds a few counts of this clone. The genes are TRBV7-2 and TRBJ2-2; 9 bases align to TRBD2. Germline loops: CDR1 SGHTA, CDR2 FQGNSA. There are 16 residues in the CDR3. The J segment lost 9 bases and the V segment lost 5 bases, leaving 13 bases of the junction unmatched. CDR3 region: CASSTQTSGLGRELFF. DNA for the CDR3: TGTGCCAGCAGCACACAGACTAGCGGACTGGGACGGGAGCTGTTTTTT. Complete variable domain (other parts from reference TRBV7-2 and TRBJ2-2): GAGVSQSPSNKVTEKGKDVELRCDPISGHTALYWYRQSLGQGLEFLIYFQGNSAPDKSGLPSDRFSAERTGGSVSTLTIQRTQQEDSAVYLCASSTQTSGLGRELFFGEGSRLTVL.